This is a list of T cell receptor beta chains from one sample in a study of T-cell memory formation after mild COVID-19. TCRdb redid the calling of the 5' RACE reads with MiXCR, one entry per CDR3 protein. Of approximately 500,000 distinct CDR3 sequences listed, around a quarter are singletons. Source material: PBMCs or a T cell subset sorted from them (not recorded which). These receptors were obtained from an adult woman who had mild COVID-19 (a few samples of this study predate the infection). Cell type and time point are not known. The CDR3 runs from the conserved cysteine through the conserved F or W. A D gene is named only where the DNA matches it firmly. Rows give clone size only sometimes, using once, few, many, or a class for an expanded clone.

>TRBV5-1|TRBD2|.|TRBJ2-3
TGCGCCAGCAGCTGGGGCGGAATAGCGGGGATTCCTAGCACAGATACGCAGTATTTT
CASSWGGIAGIPSTDTQYF
>TRBV6-2/TRBV6-3|TRBD2|.|TRBJ2-5
TGTGCCAGCAGTTACTCTGAACTAGCGGGAGTAGAGACCCAGTACTTC
CASSYSELAGVETQYF
>TRBV12-3/TRBV12-4|.|few|TRBJ2-7
TGTGCCAGCACCCTGGGGCCGACTTACGAGCAGTACTTC
CASTLGPTYEQYF
>TRBV24-1|.|few|TRBJ2-3
TGTGCCACCAGTGACGGACCCGCACGGGGCACAGATACGCAGTATTTT
CATSDGPARGTDTQYF
>TRBV4-1|.|.|TRBJ1-1
TGCGCCAGCAGCCAAGGTACAGAACATGAAGCTTTCTTT
CASSQGTEHEAFF
>TRBV6-5|TRBD2|.|TRBJ2-1
TGTGCCAGCAGTCGAGGGCGAGGGACTAGCGGGGTTAGATCCTACAATGAGCAGTTCTTC
CASSRGRGTSGVRSYNEQFF
>TRBV29-1|.|.|TRBJ2-6
TGCAGCGCTAGTTTGTCTCCGGGACAAGAGACCAACGTCCTGACTTTC
CSASLSPGQETNVLTF
>TRBV6-5|TRBD2|.|TRBJ2-1
TGTGCCACCGTAAGCGGGAGGGGGGATGAGCAGTTCTTC
CATVSGRGDEQFF
>TRBV6-6|.|.|TRBJ2-5
TGTGCCAGCAGTTACTCGCGAGGGGGAGAGACCCAGTACTTC
CASSYSRGGETQYF
>TRBV7-9|.|few|TRBJ2-6
TGTGCCAGCAGCTTACCACAGGGCTCTGGGGCCAACGTCCTGACTTTC
CASSLPQGSGANVLTF
>TRBV10-3|.|.|TRBJ2-5
TGTGCCATCAGTGAGTCTCCGGGGCGAGAGACCCAGTACTTC
CAISESPGRETQYF
>TRBV7-2|TRBD2|.|TRBJ2-7
TGTGCCAGCAGCCGCGAGCGGGAGAGCTCCTACGAGCAGTACTTC
CASSRERESSYEQYF
>TRBV25-1|TRBD1|.|TRBJ2-1
TGTGCCAGCAGTGCCAGGGGGCCGAGCTCCTACAATGAGCAGTTCTTC
CASSARGPSSYNEQFF
>TRBV6-2/TRBV6-3|TRBD2|few|TRBJ2-2
TGTGCCAGCAGCTGGACTAGCTTAGTCCGGGAGCTGTTTTTT
CASSWTSLVRELFF
>TRBV24-1|TRBD2|few|TRBJ2-1
TGTGCCACCAGTGATTCTAGCGGGAGGGTAAACAATGAGCAGTTCTTC
CATSDSSGRVNNEQFF
>TRBV6-5|.|.|TRBJ1-5
TGTGCCAGCAGTCACGGACAGACCCAGCCCCAGCATTTT
CASSHGQTQPQHF
>TRBV29-1|TRBD1|.|TRBJ2-3
TGCAGCGTTGCAGGGGGAAACACAGATACGCAGTATTTT
CSVAGGNTDTQYF
>TRBV7-3|.|many|TRBJ2-2
TGTGCCAGCAGCCAAGGGGGGTACGGGGAGCTGTTTTTT
CASSQGGYGELFF
>TRBV29-1|TRBD1|.|TRBJ1-1
TGCAGCGTCTTCGGGACAGCGACTGAAGCTTTCTTT
CSVFGTATEAFF
>TRBV5-1|.|.|TRBJ1-2
TGCGCCAGCAGCACAGGACAGTACGGCTACACCTTC
CASSTGQYGYTF
>TRBV6-6|TRBD1|few|TRBJ2-7
TGTGCCAGCAGGCCCTTACAGGGGGCGTACGAGCAGTACTTC
CASRPLQGAYEQYF
>TRBV5-6|.|few|TRBJ2-2
TGTGCCAGCAGCTGGGGGGACAGCGGGGAGCTGTTTTTT
CASSWGDSGELFF
>TRBV7-9|TRBD1|few|TRBJ1-4
TGTGCCAGCAGCCTGAGGGGGACAGAGACCTATAGGCTCACGAATGAAAAACTGTTTTTT
CASSLRGTETYRLTNEKLFF
>TRBV12-3/TRBV12-4|.|few|TRBJ1-6
TGTGCCAGCAGTTTTAGCGGTGGTAGATCACCCCTCCACTTT
CASSFSGGRSPLHF
>TRBV20-1|TRBD1|few|TRBJ2-5
TGCAGTGTCCGTCCCGGGACAGGGCCTAGGGAGACCCAGTACTTC
CSVRPGTGPRETQYF
>TRBV13|.|few|TRBJ2-3
TGTGCCAGCAGCTCCGACCGGAGAGATACGCAGTATTTT
CASSSDRRDTQYF
>TRBV18|.|.|TRBJ1-4
TGTGCCAGCTCGCAATCGGGTGAAAAACTGTTTTTT
CASSQSGEKLFF